Below are 30 T cell receptor beta chains sequenced from a single sample in a study of blood T cells in healthy people across ages. Primed by a sample-barcoded 5' primer and a J-beta primer mix, a second PCR proceeded for 7 to 11 cycles. TCRdb itself ran the 5' RACE reads through MiXCR, one entry per CDR3 protein. This table has roughly 800,000 distinct CDR3 sequences, roughly 25% appearing once. The same sample was also studied in work on T cells of mothers and their children.

Input material: blood. The receptors come from a boy younger than 18 in good health.

V gene TRBV20-1 combines with J gene TRBJ2-3, with D possibly being TRBD2 (6 bases). CDR1 DFQATT and CDR2 SNEGSKA come from the germline V gene (reference sequence). Between the trimmed V and J ends, which lost 0 bases and 1 base, there was a span of 20 bases. This CDR3 has 18 residues. The CDR3 protein is CSARDPVGTSPRTDTQYF. DNA for the CDR3: TGCAGTGCTAGAGACCCAGTAGGAACTAGCCCTCGCACAGATACGCAGTATTTT.

The rearrangement joins TRBV10-2 to TRBJ2-7, with D possibly matching TRBD2 (5 bases). Germline lookup yields CDR1 WSHSY and CDR2 SAAADI. Between the trimmed V and J ends, which lost 8 bases and 3 bases, there was a span of 17 bases. The CDR3 extends over 14 amino acids. Here the CDR3 DNA reads TGCGCCAGCCTGGAGGCGGAAGGTGTCTACGAGCAGTACTTC. It codes for CASLEAEGVYEQYF.

This clonotype was counted ten times or more. J is TRBJ2-5 and V is TRBV2; 8 nucleotides agree with TRBD2. V shed 7 bases and J 1 base; nucleotides not matched to a gene: 5. Germline CDR1 is SNHLY and CDR2 is FYNNEI. The CDR3 is 14 amino acids. This chain's CDR3 is CASKPSGSQETQYF. The CDR3 bases are TGTGCCAGCAAGCCTAGCGGGTCCCAAGAGACCCAGTACTTC.

The chain joins TRBV6-6 to TRBJ1-2, with TRBD1 as a possible D gene (5 bases). Trimming took 6 bases from V and 7 from J, leaving 15 bases between them. Germline CDR1 and CDR2: MNHNY and SVGAGI (reference sequence). The CDR3 loop spans 13 amino acids. CDR3 sequence reads: CASSQPEGSGYTF. CDR3 bases: TGTGCCAGCAGCCAACCGGAGGGGAGTGGCTACACCTTC.

V and J are TRBV2 and TRBJ1-2, with D unresolved. Germline CDR1 reads SNHLY; CDR2 reads FYNNEI. With 4 bases removed from V and 8 bases from J, the gap between germline ends came to 11 bases. The CDR3 contains 12 residues. The chain's CDR3 is CASSGKLAGYTF. The CDR3 bases are TGTGCCAGCAGTGGGAAACTGGCGGGCTACACCTTC.

The rearrangement links TRBV28 to TRBJ2-3; D is possibly TRBD2 (6 bases). Germline V gene data show CDR1 as MDHEN and CDR2 as SYDVKM. Trimming took 5 bases from V and 2 from J, leaving 26 bases between them. The CDR3 consists of 19 residues. The CDR3 bases are TGTGCCAGCAGTAGGGCTTTGGGGCTACAGGAGGGAGACACAGATACGCAGTATTTT. Translated: CASSRALGLQEGDTDTQYF.

This sequence joins TRBV28 and TRBJ2-7, with 11 nucleotides matching TRBD1. The CDR3 consists of 15 residues. Germline V gene lookup returns CDR1 MDHEN and CDR2 SYDVKM. The V gene end was trimmed by 6 bases and the J gene end by 5 bases; junction bases not matched to a gene: 9. DNA of the CDR3: TGTGCCAGCAGCTTCACGGACAGGGGGCTTCACGAGCAGTACTTC. It is translated as CASSFTDRGLHEQYF. The whole variable domain, remainder taken from reference TRBV28 and TRBJ2-7, is DVKVTQSSRYLVKRTGEKVFLECVQDMDHENMFWYRQDPGLGLRLIYFSYDVKMKEKGDIPEGYSVSREKKERFSLILESASTNQTSMYLCASSFTDRGLHEQYFGPGTRLTVT.

This clonotype has a handful of counts. For the CDR3, the DNA is TGTGCCAGCAGCCCCGGCGCGGGGCCGGGGGGCACAGATACGCAGTATTTT. Translated: CASSPGAGPGGTDTQYF. J is TRBJ2-3 and V is TRBV7-2, with a possible D match to TRBD2 (6 bases). The CDR3 consists of 17 residues. The V and J ends lost 5 bases and 1 base respectively, with 19 bases between them. From germline, CDR1 is SGHTA and CDR2 FQGNSA.

The genes are TRBV18 and TRBJ2-7; a possible D gene is TRBD2 (7 bases). This CDR3 has 16 amino acids. V lost 3 bases and J lost 2, with 17 bases in between. Germline lookup yields CDR1 KGHSH and CDR2 LQKENI. DNA for the CDR3: TGTGCCAGCTCACCCCAGACAGCCGGGGGGCCCTACGAGCAGTACTTC. Translation gives CASSPQTAGGPYEQYF.

The chain employs TRBV5-5 and TRBJ1-1; D perhaps matches TRBD1 (5 bases). Germline V lookup: CDR1 SGHKS, CDR2 YYEKEE (reference sequence). The CDR3 has 15 residues. V was trimmed by 1 base and J by 4 bases, leaving 14 bases between them. CDR3 protein: CASSLRARAGTEAFF. In DNA, the CDR3 is TGTGCCAGCAGCTTGCGCGCCAGGGCAGGCACTGAAGCTTTCTTT.

The rearrangement uses TRBV5-6 and TRBJ2-7; the D is unclear. Trimming left V 7 bases short and J 4 bases short, with 6 bases between. Germline V gives CDR1 SGHDT, CDR2 YYEEEE. The length of the CDR3 is 10 residues. Here the CDR3 reads CASGKYEQYF. Written as DNA, the CDR3 is TGTGCCAGCGGGAAATACGAGCAGTACTTC.

In this sample, this clonotype turned up once. The rearrangement links TRBV20-1 to TRBJ2-7, with D perhaps matching TRBD1 or TRBD2 (6 bases each). The CDR3 is 15 amino acids. Germline CDR1 and CDR2: DFQATT and SNEGSKA (reference sequence). V lost 5 bases and J lost 1, with 18 bases in between. CDR3 nucleotide sequence: TGCAGTGCTTCTCCAAGAGGGGGGAGTTCCTACGAGCAGTACTTC. This gives the protein CSASPRGGSSYEQYF.

The chain links TRBV7-3 to TRBJ2-3; 8 nucleotides match TRBD2. The CDR3 has 15 amino acids. Germline lookup yields CDR1 SGHTA and CDR2 FQGTGA. V lost 5 bases to trimming and J lost 10 bases; unmatched junction nucleotides: 14. This chain's CDR3 is CASSPMAGGLLAQYF. In nucleotides, the CDR3 is TGTGCCAGCAGCCCCATGGCGGGGGGCCTCTTGGCGCAGTATTTT. Drawing the rest from reference TRBV7-3 and TRBJ2-3, the complete variable domain is GAGVSQTPSNKVTEKGKYVELRCDPISGHTALYWYRQSLGQGPEFLIYFQGTGAADDSGLPNDRFFAVRPEGSVSTLKIQRTERGDSAVYLCASSPMAGGLLAQYFGPGTRLTVL.

This clonotype has just a few counts. The CDR3 reads CAISGSHSGGADTQYF. The CDR3 bases are TGTGCCATCAGTGGGTCGCATAGCGGGGGGGCTGATACGCAGTATTTT. The chain is built from TRBV10-3 and TRBJ2-3; 11 bases are shared with TRBD2. The CDR3 loop spans 16 amino acids. V trimming: 4 bases; J trimming: 6 bases; junction bases outside the gene matches: 9. Germline lookup yields CDR1 ENHRY and CDR2 SYGVKD.

This sequence joins TRBV2 and TRBJ2-5; no definite D call. The J call could be wrong; TRBJ2-7 is a better fit for the DNA end. This CDR3 spans 12 amino acids. Germline V gene lookup returns CDR1 SNHLY and CDR2 FYNNEI. As DNA, the CDR3 is TGTGCCAGCAGTGTCACCGGCTACGAGCAGTACTTC. Its protein is CASSVTGYEQYF.

The V and J genes are TRBV7-9 and TRBJ2-1, with D tentatively TRBD1 (6 bases). The assigned J gene may be wrong: the sequence end matches TRBJ2-7 better. The CDR3 contains 15 residues. Germline CDR1 SEHNR, CDR2 FQNEAQ (reference sequence). CDR3 in DNA: TGTGCCAGCAGCTTAGAAGGGCAACAGGGTTACGAGCAGTACTTC. Encoded protein: CASSLEGQQGYEQYF.

The V call is TRBV29-1, the J call TRBJ1-1, with D possibly being TRBD1 (5 bases). Germline CDR1 SQVTM, CDR2 ANQGSEA. V gave up 2 bases and J gave up 5 bases, with 21 bases separating them. The CDR3 has 16 amino acids. The CDR3 spells CSVEWGDGYPWTEAFF. In DNA form, the CDR3 reads TGCAGCGTTGAATGGGGGGATGGATACCCGTGGACTGAAGCTTTCTTT. The whole variable domain, filled in from reference TRBV29-1 and TRBJ1-1, reads SAVISQKPSRDICQRGTSLTIQCQVDSQVTMMFWYRQQPGQSLTLIATANQGSEATYESGFVIDKFPISRPNLTFSTLTVSNMSPEDSSIYLCSVEWGDGYPWTEAFFGQGTRLTVV.

This sequence joins TRBV20-1 and TRBJ2-6, with D perhaps TRBD1 (6 bases). The CDR3 length is 16 residues. V was pared by 1 base and J by 2 bases, with 12 bases between. Germline V gives CDR1 DFQATT, CDR2 SNEGSKA (reference sequence). DNA of the CDR3: TGCAGTGCTAGAGTGACTGACAGGCCTGGGGCCAACGTCCTGACTTTC. This encodes CSARVTDRPGANVLTF.

V is TRBV5-1 and J is TRBJ2-5; D gene ambiguous. This CDR3 has 14 residues. V was clipped by 4 bases and J by 5 bases, with 15 bases between them. Germline V lookup: CDR1 SGHRS, CDR2 YFSETQ. The CDR3 bases are TGCGCCAGCAGCCTAAAAACAGTTCCTGAGACCCAGTACTTC. It is translated as CASSLKTVPETQYF.

In its sample, this clonotype was seen a few times. The V gene is TRBV29-1, the J gene TRBJ2-2; D call uncertain. From germline, CDR1 is SQVTM and CDR2 ANQGSEA. CDR3 length: 13 residues. V gave up 2 bases and J gave up 6 bases, with 10 bases separating them. CDR3 DNA sequence: TGCAGCGTTGAACAAGCTAGGCCCGGGGAGCTGTTTTTT. Amino acid sequence: CSVEQARPGELFF.

This clonotype has a handful of counts. CDR3 sequence: CASSHRTGWATGELFF. The CDR3 nucleotides are TGTGCCAGCAGTCACCGGACAGGCTGGGCGACCGGGGAGCTGTTTTTT. This chain uses TRBV27 with TRBJ2-2; 7 bases map to TRBD1. The V gene end was trimmed by 5 bases and the J gene end by 5 bases; junction bases not matched to a gene: 11. The CDR3 spans 16 residues. Germline CDR1 is MNHEY and CDR2 is SMNVEV (reference sequence).

The gene calls are TRBV13 and TRBJ2-5; D unresolved. Between the trimmed V and J ends, which lost 0 bases and 5 bases, there was a span of 13 bases. The CDR3 is 15 amino acids. Germline CDR1 is PRHDT and CDR2 is FYEKMQ (reference sequence). Here the CDR3 DNA reads TGTGCCAGCAGCTTAGGCCGGTGGGCGTCCGAGACCCAGTACTTC. It translates to CASSLGRWASETQYF.

A remark on this clonotype: This is likely a read error, given that the CDR3 carries no conserved phenylalanine or tryptophan at its end. J is TRBJ2-1 and V is TRBV27; D possibly corresponds to TRBD2 (5 bases). The last part of the DNA fits TRBJ2-7 better; the J call may be wrong. Germline V lookup: CDR1 MNHEY, CDR2 SMNVEV (reference sequence). This CDR3 has 13 amino acids. The CDR3 DNA reads TGTGCCAGCAGTTTTGGACTTGCCTACGAGCAGTACTTG. Its translation: CASSFGLAYEQYL.

V and J are TRBV28 and TRBJ2-1; 12 bases are shared with TRBD2. CDR3 length: 16 residues. V trimming: 6 bases; J trimming: 4 bases; junction bases outside the gene matches: 7. The germline gives CDR1 MDHEN, CDR2 SYDVKM. The chain's CDR3 is CASSRTSGAYYNEQFF. The CDR3 DNA follows: TGTGCCAGCAGCCGGACTAGCGGGGCCTATTACAATGAGCAGTTCTTC.

J is TRBJ2-1 and V is TRBV6-2 or TRBV6-3, with D unclear. Germline CDR1 is MNHEY and CDR2 is SVGEGT. The CDR3 runs 12 residues. Trimming shortened V by 1 base and J by 8 bases, and 6 bases separated the two germline ends. CDR3 in DNA: TGTGCCAGCAGTTACTTGGTCCATGAGCAGTTCTTC. Residues: CASSYLVHEQFF.

This chain's CDR3 is CASSSGQGADIGKNIQYF. CDR3 in DNA: TGTGCCAGCAGCTCCGGACAGGGGGCGGATATTGGCAAAAACATTCAGTACTTC. This chain joins TRBV27 and TRBJ2-4; 11 bases map to TRBD1. V shed 6 bases and J 3 bases; nucleotides not matched to a gene: 13. In germline, CDR1 is MNHEY, CDR2 SMNVEV (reference sequence). The CDR3 totals 18 residues.

This sequence joins TRBV29-1 and TRBJ1-2, with 8 bases identical to TRBD1. The length of the CDR3 is 13 residues. The germline gives CDR1 SQVTM, CDR2 ANQGSEA. J was trimmed by 7 bases and V by 8 bases; bases with no gene match: 12. The CDR3 spells CSRGTDRDSGYTF. As DNA, the CDR3 is TGCAGCCGGGGGACGGACAGGGACTCTGGCTACACCTTC. Full variable domain (rest looked up from reference TRBV29-1 and TRBJ1-2): SAVISQKPSRDICQRGTSLTIQCQVDSQVTMMFWYRQQPGQSLTLIATANQGSEATYESGFVIDKFPISRPNLTFSTLTVSNMSPEDSSIYLCSRGTDRDSGYTFGSGTRLTVV.

The gene calls are TRBV4-1 and TRBJ2-3; perhaps TRBD1 as D (7 bases). From germline, CDR1 is MGHRA and CDR2 YSYEKL. This CDR3 is built from 21 residues. The V end was cut by 3 bases, the J end by 0 bases, with 28 bases between. The CDR3 DNA reads TGCGCCAGCAGCCATCCCCGAATGGAGGCCAGGGGGGCTTCTAGCACAGATACGCAGTATTTT. Its protein product is CASSHPRMEARGASSTDTQYF.

This clonotype was detected a few times. This chain connects TRBV29-1 to TRBJ2-1; D unclear. V shed 6 bases and J shed 2 bases, with 5 bases lying between them. In germline, CDR1 is SQVTM, CDR2 ANQGSEA. The CDR3 is 11 residues long. This chain's CDR3 is CSVYTYNEQFF. The DNA of the CDR3 is TGCAGCGTGTACACCTACAATGAGCAGTTCTTC.

This clonotype showed up just a few times. The chain combines TRBV4-1 with TRBJ2-5, with 8 bases fitting TRBD1. The closer fit of TRBJ2-7 to the DNA end suggests the J call may be wrong. The germline V gene has CDR1 MGHRA and CDR2 YSYEKL. The CDR3 totals 16 residues. CDR3: CASSQVPGQDTYEQYF. The CDR3 DNA reads as TGCGCCAGCAGCCAAGTCCCGGGACAGGATACCTACGAGCAGTACTTC.